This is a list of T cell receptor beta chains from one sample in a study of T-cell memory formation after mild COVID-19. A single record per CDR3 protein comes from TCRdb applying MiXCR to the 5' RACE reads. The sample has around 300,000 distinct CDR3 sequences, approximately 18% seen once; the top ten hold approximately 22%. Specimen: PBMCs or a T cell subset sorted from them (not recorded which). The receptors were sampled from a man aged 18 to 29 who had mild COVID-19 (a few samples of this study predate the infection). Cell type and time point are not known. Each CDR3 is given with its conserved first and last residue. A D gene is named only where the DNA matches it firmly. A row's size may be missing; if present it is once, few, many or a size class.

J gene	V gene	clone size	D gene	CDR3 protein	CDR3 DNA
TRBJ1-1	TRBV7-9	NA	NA	CASSLESRGLAEAFF	TGTGCCAGCAGCTTAGAATCACGGGGGCTCGCTGAAGCTTTCTTT
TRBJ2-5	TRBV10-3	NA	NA	CAIGSSPVTQETQYF	TGTGCCATCGGGAGCTCTCCAGTAACGCAAGAGACCCAGTACTTC
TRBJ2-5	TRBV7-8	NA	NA	CASVLTQPYGVGTQYF	TGTGCCAGCGTCTTAACGCAGCCGTATGGAGTGGGGACCCAGTACTTC
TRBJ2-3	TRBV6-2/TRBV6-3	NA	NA	CASSYRTSGTDTYTDTQYF	TGTGCCAGCAGTTACCGAACCTCCGGGACGGACACTTACACAGATACGCAGTATTTT
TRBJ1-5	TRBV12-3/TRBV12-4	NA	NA	CASKSGGREYSNQPQHF	TGTGCCAGCAAATCGGGCGGACGGGAGTATAGCAATCAGCCCCAGCATTTT
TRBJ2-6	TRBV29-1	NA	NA	CSVALSGANVLTF	TGCAGCGTGGCTCTCTCTGGGGCCAACGTCCTGACTTTC
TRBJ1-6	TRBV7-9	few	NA	CASSSRQAFNSPLHF	TGTGCCAGCAGTTCCAGACAGGCCTTCAATTCACCCCTCCACTTT
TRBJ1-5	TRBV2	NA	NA	CASSEQGIGQPQHF	TGTGCCAGCAGTGAACAGGGAATCGGGCAGCCCCAGCATTTT
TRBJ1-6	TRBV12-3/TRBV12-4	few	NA	CASSYLSRGSPLHF	TGTGCCAGCAGTTACCTATCCAGGGGTTCACCCCTCCACTTT
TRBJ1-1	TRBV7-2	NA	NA	CASSLLRGADLNTEAFF	TGTGCCAGCAGCTTACTCCGGGGGGCAGACTTAAACACTGAAGCTTTCTTT
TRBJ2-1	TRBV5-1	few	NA	CASRITSLYSYNEQFF	TGCGCCAGCAGAATTACTAGCCTTTACTCCTACAATGAGCAGTTCTTC
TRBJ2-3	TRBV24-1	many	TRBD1	CATSGDRTTDTQYF	TGTGCCACCAGTGGGGACAGGACCACAGATACGCAGTATTTT
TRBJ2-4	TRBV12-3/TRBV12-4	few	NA	CASSSPGWKNIQYF	TGTGCCAGCAGTTCCCCGGGGTGGAAAAACATTCAGTACTTC
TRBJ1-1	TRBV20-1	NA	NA	CSAKAYRSGF	TGCAGTGCTAAGGCCTACCGAAGTGGCTTT
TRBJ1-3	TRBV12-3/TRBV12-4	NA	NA	CASSLRGAGSGNTIYF	TGTGCCAGCAGTTTAAGAGGGGCCGGCTCTGGAAACACCATATATTTT
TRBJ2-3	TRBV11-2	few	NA	CASSLLAYRDTQYF	TGTGCCAGCAGCTTACTGGCGTATCGGGATACGCAGTATTTT
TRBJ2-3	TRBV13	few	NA	CASSRRTFPDTQYF	TGTGCCAGCAGCCGGAGGACCTTCCCAGATACGCAGTATTTT
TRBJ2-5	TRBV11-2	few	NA	CASSSRADGETQYF	TGTGCCAGCAGCTCCCGGGCAGACGGGGAGACCCAGTACTTC
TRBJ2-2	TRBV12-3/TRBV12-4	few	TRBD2	CASSFRLAGPGELFF	TGTGCCAGCAGTTTCCGGCTAGCGGGACCCGGGGAGCTGTTTTTT
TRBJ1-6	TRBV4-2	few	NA	CASSEDQGPSPSPLHF	TGTGCCAGCAGCGAGGACCAGGGACCCTCCCCTTCACCCCTCCACTTT
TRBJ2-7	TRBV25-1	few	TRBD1	CASSDMGQGAGEQYF	TGTGCCAGCAGTGATATGGGACAGGGGGCAGGCGAGCAGTACTTC
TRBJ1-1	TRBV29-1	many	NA	CSALILTEAFF	TGCAGCGCCCTTATCCTCACTGAAGCTTTCTTT
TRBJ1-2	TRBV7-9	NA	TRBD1	CASSRATGVSYGYTF	TGTGCCAGCAGCCGAGCGACAGGGGTATCCTATGGCTACACCTTC
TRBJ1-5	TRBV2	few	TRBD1	CASGTGAQPQHF	TGTGCCAGCGGGACAGGGGCTCAGCCCCAGCATTTT
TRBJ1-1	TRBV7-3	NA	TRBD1	CASSLGQGRRPAFF	TGTGCCAGCAGCCTAGGACAGGGGAGACGACCAGCTTTCTTT
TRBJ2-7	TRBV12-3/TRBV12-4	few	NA	CASSVGTYHEQYF	TGTGCCAGCAGTGTCGGGACTTACCACGAGCAGTACTTC
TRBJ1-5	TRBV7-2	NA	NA	CASSGQTTWGQPQHF	TGTGCCAGCAGCGGGCAGACTACCTGGGGTCAGCCCCAGCATTTT
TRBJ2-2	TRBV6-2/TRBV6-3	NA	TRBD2	CASTRREGPHGELFF	TGTGCCAGCACCCGCAGGGAGGGGCCTCACGGGGAGCTGTTTTTT
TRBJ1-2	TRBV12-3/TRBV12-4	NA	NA	CASSFNPEYYGYTF	TGTGCCAGCAGTTTTAATCCAGAGTACTATGGCTACACCTTC
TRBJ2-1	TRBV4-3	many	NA	CASSHSGGRNEQFF	TGCGCCAGCAGCCACAGCGGAGGGCGCAATGAGCAGTTCTTC
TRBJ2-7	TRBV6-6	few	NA	CASNLGGSSYEQYF	TGTGCCAGCAACCTTGGGGGAAGCTCCTACGAGCAGTACTTC
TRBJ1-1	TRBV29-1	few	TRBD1	CSVVRQGPRGTEAFF	TGCAGCGTTGTGCGACAGGGGCCCCGTGGCACTGAAGCTTTCTTT
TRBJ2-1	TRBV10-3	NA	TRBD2	CAISGLATYNEQFF	TGTGCCATCAGTGGACTAGCAACCTACAATGAGCAGTTCTTC
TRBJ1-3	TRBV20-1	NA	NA	CSASGSVVSGNTIYF	TGCAGTGCTAGCGGGTCAGTCGTCTCTGGAAACACCATATATTTT
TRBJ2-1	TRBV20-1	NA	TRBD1	CSAGDRVLRNEQFF	TGCAGTGCCGGGGACAGGGTATTGAGGAATGAGCAGTTCTTC
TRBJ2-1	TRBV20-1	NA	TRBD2	CSAPMGGTDEQFF	TGCAGTGCTCCGATGGGGGGGACGGATGAGCAGTTCTTC
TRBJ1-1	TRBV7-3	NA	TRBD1	CASSPGQGLEAFF	TGTGCCAGCAGCCCGGGACAGGGGCTTGAAGCTTTCTTT
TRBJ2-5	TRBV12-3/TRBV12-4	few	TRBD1	CASSGQGGETQYF	TGTGCCAGCAGTGGACAGGGGGGAGAGACCCAGTACTTC
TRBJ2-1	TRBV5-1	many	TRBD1	CASSLEGQPHNEQFF	TGCGCCAGCAGCTTGGAGGGACAGCCTCACAATGAGCAGTTCTTC
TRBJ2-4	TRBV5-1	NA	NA	CASSLAQGKNIQYF	TGCGCCAGCAGCTTGGCACAGGGAAAAAACATTCAGTACTTC
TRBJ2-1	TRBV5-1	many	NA	CASSLGTSWGNEQFF	TGCGCCAGCAGCTTGGGGACATCTTGGGGGAATGAGCAGTTCTTC
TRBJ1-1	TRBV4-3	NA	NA	CASSQGKANTEAFF	TGCGCCAGCAGCCAAGGCAAGGCGAACACTGAAGCTTTCTTT
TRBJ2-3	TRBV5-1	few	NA	CASSLARTSTDTQYF	TGCGCCAGCAGCTTGGCAAGGACAAGCACAGATACGCAGTATTTT
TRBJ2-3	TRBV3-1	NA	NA	CASSQELGGYPYF	TGTGCCAGCAGCCAAGAGCTCGGAGGCTACCCGTATTTT
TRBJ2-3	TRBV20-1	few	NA	CSARAGYTQYF	TGCAGTGCCCGTGCGGGGTATACGCAGTATTTT
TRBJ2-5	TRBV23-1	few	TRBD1	CASRPPRRTGGSRETQYF	TGCGCCAGCAGACCGCCACGGCGGACAGGGGGCTCCCGAGAGACCCAGTACTTC
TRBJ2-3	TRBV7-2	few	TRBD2	CASSLSGGDPSTDTQYF	TGTGCCAGCAGCTTAAGCGGGGGGGACCCTAGCACAGATACGCAGTATTTT
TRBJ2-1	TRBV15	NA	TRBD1	CATRPITGDDEQFF	TGTGCCACCAGGCCTATTACAGGGGACGATGAGCAGTTCTTC
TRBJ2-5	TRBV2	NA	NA	CASSERAEETQYF	TGTGCCAGCAGTGAAAGAGCGGAAGAGACCCAGTACTTC
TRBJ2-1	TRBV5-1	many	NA	CASSLSTNNEQFF	TGCGCCAGCAGCTTGTCCACTAACAATGAGCAGTTCTTC